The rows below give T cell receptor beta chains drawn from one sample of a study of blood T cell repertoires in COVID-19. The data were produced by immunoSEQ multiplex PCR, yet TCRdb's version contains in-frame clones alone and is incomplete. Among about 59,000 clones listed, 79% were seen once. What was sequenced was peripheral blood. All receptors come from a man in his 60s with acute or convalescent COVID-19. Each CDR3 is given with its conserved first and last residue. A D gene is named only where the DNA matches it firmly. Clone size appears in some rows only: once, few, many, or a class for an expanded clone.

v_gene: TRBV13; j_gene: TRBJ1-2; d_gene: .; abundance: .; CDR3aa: CASSVTSRVMVGYTF; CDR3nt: TGTGCCAGCAGCGTAACTTCCAGGGTCATGGTTGGCTACACCTTC
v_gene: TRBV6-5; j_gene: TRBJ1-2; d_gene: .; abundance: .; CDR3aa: CASTLTRSYGYTF; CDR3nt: TGTGCCAGCACCCTCACCCGGTCGTATGGCTACACCTTC
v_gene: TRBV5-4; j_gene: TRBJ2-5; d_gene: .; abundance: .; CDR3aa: CASSPTGKRVGQETQYF; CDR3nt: TGTGCCAGCAGCCCGACGGGGAAGCGGGTGGGACAGGAGACCCAGTACTTC
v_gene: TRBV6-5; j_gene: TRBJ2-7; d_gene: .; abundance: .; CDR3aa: CASSYSTGSKSYEQYF; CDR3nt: TGTGCCAGCAGTTACTCGACAGGTAGTAAGTCCTACGAGCAGTACTTC
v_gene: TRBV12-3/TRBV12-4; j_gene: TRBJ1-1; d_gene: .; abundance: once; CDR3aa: CASTRTVNTEAFF; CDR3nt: TGTGCCAGCACCCGGACAGTGAACACTGAAGCTTTCTTT
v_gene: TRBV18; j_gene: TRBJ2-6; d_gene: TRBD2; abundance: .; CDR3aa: CASSPQRSGAGANVLTF; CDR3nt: TGTGCCAGCTCACCACAACGAAGCGGGGCTGGGGCCAACGTCCTGACTTTC
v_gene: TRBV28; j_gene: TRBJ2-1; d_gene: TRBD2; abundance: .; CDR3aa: CASSTSGLGDNEQFF; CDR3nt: TGTGCCAGCAGTACCTCGGGACTAGGGGACAATGAGCAGTTCTTC
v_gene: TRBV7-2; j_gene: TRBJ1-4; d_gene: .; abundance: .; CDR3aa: CASSLGGEKLFF; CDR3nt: TGTGCCAGCAGCTTAGGAGGTGAAAAACTGTTTTTT
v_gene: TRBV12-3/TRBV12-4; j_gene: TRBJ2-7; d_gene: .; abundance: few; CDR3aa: CASSFAGEEQYF; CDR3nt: TGTGCCAGCAGTTTCGCCGGAGAGGAGCAGTACTTC
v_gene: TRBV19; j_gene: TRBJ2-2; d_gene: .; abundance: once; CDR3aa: CASSPSETANTGELFF; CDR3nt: TGTGCCAGTAGTCCTAGCGAAACCGCGAACACCGGGGAGCTGTTTTTT
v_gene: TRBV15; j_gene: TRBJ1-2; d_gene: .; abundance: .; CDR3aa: CATSIFRSREGYTF; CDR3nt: TGTGCCACCAGCATTTTCAGGTCCCGCGAGGGCTACACCTTC
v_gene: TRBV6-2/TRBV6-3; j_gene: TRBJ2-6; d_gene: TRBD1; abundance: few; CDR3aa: CASSLGQGNVLTF; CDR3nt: TGTGCCAGCAGCTTGGGACAGGGAAACGTCCTGACTTTC
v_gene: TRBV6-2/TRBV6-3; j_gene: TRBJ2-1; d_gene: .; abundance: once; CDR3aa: CASSYLSYNEQFF; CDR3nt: TGTGCCAGCAGTTACCTCTCCTACAATGAGCAGTTCTTC
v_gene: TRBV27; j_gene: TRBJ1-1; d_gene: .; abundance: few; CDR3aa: CASSLSSGRVIAFF; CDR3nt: TGTGCCAGCAGTTTATCGTCCGGTCGGGTCATAGCTTTCTTT
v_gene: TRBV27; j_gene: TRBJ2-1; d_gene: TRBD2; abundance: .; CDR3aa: CASSLGRENEQFF; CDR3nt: TGTGCCAGCAGTTTGGGGCGGGAGAATGAGCAGTTCTTC
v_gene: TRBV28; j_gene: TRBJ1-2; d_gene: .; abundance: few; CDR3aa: CASSLVTGHYGYTF; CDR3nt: TGTGCCAGCAGTTTAGTTACGGGTCACTATGGCTACACCTTC
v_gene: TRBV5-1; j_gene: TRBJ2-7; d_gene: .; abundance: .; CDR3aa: CASSSLDARGEQYF; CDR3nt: TGCGCCAGCAGCTCCCTTGACGCCCGGGGGGAGCAGTACTTC
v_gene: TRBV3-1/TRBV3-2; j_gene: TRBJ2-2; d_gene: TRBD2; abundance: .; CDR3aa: CASSPGTSGTGELFF; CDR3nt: TGTGCCAGCAGCCCCGGGACTAGCGGGACCGGGGAGCTGTTTTTT
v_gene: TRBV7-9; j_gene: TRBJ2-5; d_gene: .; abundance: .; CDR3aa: CASSLFPSDSQETQYF; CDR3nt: TGTGCCAGCAGCCTTTTCCCTTCGGACAGCCAAGAGACCCAGTACTTC
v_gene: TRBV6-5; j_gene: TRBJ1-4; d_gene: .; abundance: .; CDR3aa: CASSGTPGSFEKLFF; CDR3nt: TGTGCCAGCAGCGGTACCCCAGGGTCTTTTGAAAAACTGTTTTTT
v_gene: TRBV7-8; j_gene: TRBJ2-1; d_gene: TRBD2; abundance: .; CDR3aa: CASSPSAGETRNEQFF; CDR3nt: TGTGCCAGCAGCCCCTCGGCGGGAGAGACTCGCAATGAGCAGTTCTTC
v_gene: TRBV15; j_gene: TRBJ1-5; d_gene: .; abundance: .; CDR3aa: CATSPDRGVRGQPQHF; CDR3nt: TGTGCCACCAGCCCAGATCGGGGGGTTCGGGGTCAGCCCCAGCATTTT
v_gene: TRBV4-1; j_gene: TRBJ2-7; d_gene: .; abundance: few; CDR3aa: CASSQDLARGEDEQYF; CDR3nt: TGCGCCAGCAGCCAAGATCTCGCCCGGGGTGAGGACGAGCAGTACTTC
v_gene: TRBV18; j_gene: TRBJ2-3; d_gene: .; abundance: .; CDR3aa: CASSPRQTSTDTQYF; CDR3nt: TGTGCCAGCTCACCACGACAAACTAGCACAGATACGCAGTATTTT
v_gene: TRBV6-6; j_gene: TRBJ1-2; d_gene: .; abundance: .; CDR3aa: CASSYVDVYTF; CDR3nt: TGTGCCAGCAGTTACGTAGATGTCTACACCTTC
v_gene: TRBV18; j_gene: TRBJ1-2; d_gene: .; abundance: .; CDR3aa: CASSTTQGLYGYTF; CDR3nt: TGTGCCAGCTCGACCACTCAGGGGCTCTATGGCTACACCTTC
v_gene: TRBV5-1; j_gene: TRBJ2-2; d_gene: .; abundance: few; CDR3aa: CASSLAGADTGELFF; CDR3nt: TGCGCCAGCAGCTTGGCGGGAGCTGACACCGGGGAGCTGTTTTTT
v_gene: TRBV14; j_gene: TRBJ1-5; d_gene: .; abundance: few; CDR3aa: CASSQEDLKSGQPQHF; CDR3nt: TGTGCCAGCAGCCAAGAAGACCTCAAGTCAGGGCAGCCCCAGCATTTT
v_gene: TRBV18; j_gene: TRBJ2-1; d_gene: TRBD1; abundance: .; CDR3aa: CASSLGQEINEQFF; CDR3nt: TGTGCCAGCTCGCTGGGACAGGAGATCAATGAGCAGTTCTTC